This is a list of T cell receptor beta chains from one sample in a study of blood T cell repertoires in COVID-19. The data were produced by immunoSEQ multiplex PCR, yet TCRdb's version contains in-frame clones alone and is incomplete. The sample holds 150,000 to 200,000 clones; 86% are singletons and the top ten take 2.5% to 3.5%. The sequenced sample was peripheral blood. Receptors originate from a woman aged 25 to 39 with active or convalescent COVID-19. Each CDR3 is given with its conserved first and last residue. D genes are given only for firm matches. Only some rows state a clone size, as once, few, many or a class for expanded clones.

D: NA; V: TRBV12-3/TRBV12-4; J: TRBJ1-1; size: few; DNA: TGTGCCAGCAGTCACAGTAACACTGAAGCTTTCTTT; CDR3: CASSHSNTEAFF
D: NA; V: TRBV10-3; J: TRBJ1-2; size: NA; DNA: TGTGCCATCAGTAGGGGTGGGCAGACCAACTATGGCTACACCTTC; CDR3: CAISRGGQTNYGYTF
D: NA; V: TRBV18; J: TRBJ1-2; size: NA; DNA: TGTGCCAGCTCACCACCGATTGCGGGGCTGGGTGGCTACACCTTC; CDR3: CASSPPIAGLGGYTF
D: TRBD2; V: TRBV14; J: TRBJ2-3; size: NA; DNA: TGTGCCAGCAGCCAAGCTCTAGCGGGAGCGGGAGATACGCAGTATTTT; CDR3: CASSQALAGAGDTQYF
D: NA; V: TRBV19; J: TRBJ2-3; size: few; DNA: TGTGCCACTCGGGGAACTAGCACAGATACGCAGTATTTT; CDR3: CATRGTSTDTQYF
D: TRBD1; V: TRBV11-2; J: TRBJ1-5; size: NA; DNA: TGTGCCAGCAACAAGACAGGGTGGGGCGGCAATCAGCCCCAGCATTTT; CDR3: CASNKTGWGGNQPQHF
D: TRBD2; V: TRBV7-9; J: TRBJ2-5; size: NA; DNA: TGTGCCAGCAGCTCATCAACGGGACTAGCGGGGGGGCCAACGGAGACCCAGTACTTC; CDR3: CASSSSTGLAGGPTETQYF
D: NA; V: TRBV10-3; J: TRBJ1-1; size: NA; DNA: TGTGCCATCAGTGCAGACGGGGTCCTTATGAACACTGAAGCTTTCTTT; CDR3: CAISADGVLMNTEAFF
D: NA; V: TRBV5-1; J: TRBJ1-2; size: NA; DNA: TGCGCCAGCAGCTTGGAACATACCGGGGGCTACACCTTC; CDR3: CASSLEHTGGYTF
D: NA; V: TRBV30; J: TRBJ2-7; size: NA; DNA: TGTGCCTGGAGCCCCCAGTACAACGAGCAGTACTTC; CDR3: CAWSPQYNEQYF
D: TRBD1; V: TRBV7-9; J: TRBJ1-1; size: NA; DNA: TGTGCCAGCAGCCCAAGACAGGGTACTGAAGCTTTCTTT; CDR3: CASSPRQGTEAFF
D: NA; V: TRBV6-1; J: TRBJ1-1; size: NA; DNA: TGTGCCAGCAGTGAATTGGGGGGTACGGCTTTCTTT; CDR3: CASSELGGTAFF
D: NA; V: TRBV28; J: TRBJ1-6; size: NA; DNA: TGTGCCAGCAGTTCACAGATGACAGGCTCCTATAATTCACCCCTCCACTTT; CDR3: CASSSQMTGSYNSPLHF
D: NA; V: TRBV24-1; J: TRBJ2-3; size: NA; DNA: TGTGCCACCAGTGATTTGCGCAGTGTCGGCACAGATACGCAGTATTTT; CDR3: CATSDLRSVGTDTQYF
D: TRBD1; V: TRBV15; J: TRBJ1-5; size: NA; DNA: TGTGCCACCAGCAGAGGCAGGGGGGCCAATCAGCCCCAGCATTTT; CDR3: CATSRGRGANQPQHF
D: NA; V: TRBV2; J: TRBJ1-1; size: once; DNA: TGTGCCAGCCGACTACCCATGGGACAAGGAGCTTTCTTT; CDR3: CASRLPMGQGAFF
D: TRBD1; V: TRBV6-5; J: TRBJ2-6; size: NA; DNA: TGTGCCAGCAACACAGGGGCTGGGGCCAACGTCCTGACTTTC; CDR3: CASNTGAGANVLTF
D: NA; V: TRBV4-1; J: TRBJ1-1; size: NA; DNA: TGCGCCAGCAGCCAAGGGGGGGGACGGTACTCCACTGAAGCTTTCTTT; CDR3: CASSQGGGRYSTEAFF
D: TRBD2; V: TRBV19; J: TRBJ2-1; size: NA; DNA: TGTGCCAGTAGGGTGGGAGCGGGAGGGCCGAACAATGAGCAGTTCTTC; CDR3: CASRVGAGGPNNEQFF
D: NA; V: TRBV18; J: TRBJ2-7; size: NA; DNA: TGTGCCAGCTCACAACAGGCCTACTACGAGCAGTACTTC; CDR3: CASSQQAYYEQYF
D: NA; V: TRBV30; J: TRBJ1-1; size: once; DNA: TGTGCCTGGCGGCAGGAAGAAGCTTTCTTT; CDR3: CAWRQEEAFF
D: TRBD1; V: TRBV12-3/TRBV12-4; J: TRBJ1-2; size: NA; DNA: TGTGCCAGCAGTTTTAGGGACAGGGGCTACACCTTC; CDR3: CASSFRDRGYTF
D: NA; V: TRBV18; J: TRBJ1-1; size: NA; DNA: TGTGCCAGCTCACCACGTGAGGGTGTCGGCACTGAAGCTTTCTTT; CDR3: CASSPREGVGTEAFF
D: TRBD2; V: TRBV15; J: TRBJ2-2; size: few; DNA: TGTGCCACCAGCAGAGGGGTAGCGGGGGGAAACACCGGGGAGCTGTTTTTT; CDR3: CATSRGVAGGNTGELFF
D: TRBD1; V: TRBV5-1; J: TRBJ2-3; size: NA; DNA: TGCGCCAGCAGCCGATCAACCGGGACAGGGGTTTCAGATACGCAGTATTTT; CDR3: CASSRSTGTGVSDTQYF
D: NA; V: TRBV5-6; J: TRBJ1-2; size: few; DNA: TGTGCCAGCAGCCCGGGGACTGCTAGAGCTAACTATGGCTACACCTTC; CDR3: CASSPGTARANYGYTF
D: TRBD2; V: TRBV4-1; J: TRBJ2-1; size: NA; DNA: TGCGCCAGCAGCCAATGGACTAGCGGGGGGTCCTACAATGAGCAGTTCTTC; CDR3: CASSQWTSGGSYNEQFF
D: TRBD2; V: TRBV6-1; J: TRBJ2-5; size: NA; DNA: TGTGCCAGCAGTGAACTAGCGGGAGGGCCGGAGACCCAGTACTTC; CDR3: CASSELAGGPETQYF
D: TRBD1; V: TRBV6-6; J: TRBJ1-6; size: NA; DNA: TGTGCCAGCAGTTACTCTACAGGGGATTCACCCCTCCACTTT; CDR3: CASSYSTGDSPLHF
D: TRBD1; V: TRBV7-2; J: TRBJ1-5; size: NA; DNA: TGTGCCAGCAGCGCCCGGACAGGGGTGAGCAATCAGCCCCAGCATTTT; CDR3: CASSARTGVSNQPQHF
D: NA; V: TRBV18; J: TRBJ1-5; size: NA; DNA: TGTGCCAGCTCCGCGGGGGTAAGCAATCAGCCCCAGCATTTT; CDR3: CASSAGVSNQPQHF
D: NA; V: TRBV28; J: TRBJ1-1; size: NA; DNA: TGTGCCAGCAGTTTATACCCTCCTAATGAAGCTTTCTTT; CDR3: CASSLYPPNEAFF
D: NA; V: TRBV28; J: TRBJ2-5; size: NA; DNA: TGTGCCAGCAGTTTAAAGGGGGTCGAGACCCAGTACTTC; CDR3: CASSLKGVETQYF
D: TRBD1; V: TRBV13; J: TRBJ2-2; size: NA; DNA: TGTGCCAGCAGCCCAACACCCCAGGGACAGCTTGCCTACACCGGGGAGCTGTTTTTT; CDR3: CASSPTPQGQLAYTGELFF
D: TRBD1; V: TRBV19; J: TRBJ2-7; size: NA; DNA: TGTGCCACGACGACAGGGTTCAACGAGCAGTACTTC; CDR3: CATTTGFNEQYF
D: NA; V: TRBV9; J: TRBJ1-1; size: once; DNA: TGTGCCAGTTCGGGGGAAGGCTTGAACACTGAAGCTTTCTTT; CDR3: CASSGEGLNTEAFF